This TCR beta chain appears in the sequencing data of a study of blood T cells in healthy people across ages. This CDR3 is built from 14 residues. Per germline, CDR1 MDHEN and CDR2 SYDVKM. The V end lost 7 bases, the J end lost 1 base, and 13 bases lay between the germline ends. PCR was performed a second time for roughly 7 to 12 cycles using a sample-barcoded 5' primer and a J-beta primer mix. TCRdb ran MiXCR on the 5' RACE reads and lists one entry per CDR3 protein. The sample lists fewer than 1,200,000 distinct CDR3 sequences, less than 25% occurring once. Notes on this clonotype: What it binds is not known.

Points from the study as a whole: Naive CD4+ cell counts and diversity both ran higher in long-lived than in aged donors.

The sample was also reused in another study, on T cells of mothers and their children. That paper states: In each mother, TCR beta CDR3 reads exceeded 10 million; in each child, they numbered around 3 million.

The receptor was derived from a girl aged 2 to 10 in good health. J is TRBJ1-1 and V is TRBV28; D remains unclear. The sequenced sample consisted of blood. DNA for the CDR3: TGTGCCAGCAAGACGACATTGGGGAACACTGAAGCTTTCTTT. This translates into CASKTTLGNTEAFF.